The 10 T cell receptor beta chains in this list originate from one sample, sequenced in a study of cytomegalovirus exposure and HLA in healthy donors. Produced via immunoSEQ multiplex PCR; TCRdb's table is partial and in-frame only. The table records 300,000 or so clones, roughly 86% of them present only once. The specimen sequenced was PBMCs. These receptors all come from a man aged 30 to 39 in good health and CMV-seronegative.

This chain's CDR3 is CASSVSGTAGNTEAFF. The CDR3, as DNA: TGTGCCAGCAGCGTTTCAGGGACAGCCGGGAACACTGAAGCTTTCTTT. This chain links TRBV9 with TRBJ1-1; the match to TRBD1 covers 7 bases. V shed 2 bases, J shed 1 base, and the junction held 8 bases outside the gene matches. The V gene's germline CDR1 is SGDLS and CDR2 YYNGEE. This CDR3 is built from 16 residues. Combining the CDR3 with reference TRBV9 and TRBJ1-1 gives the whole variable domain DSGVTQTPKHLITATGQRVTLRCSPRSGDLSVYWYQQSLDQGLQFLIQYYNGEERAKGNILERFSAQQFPDLHSELNLSSLELGDSALYFCASSVSGTAGNTEAFFGQGTRLTVV.

The chain is built from TRBV5-1 and TRBJ1-5; D gene ambiguous. Trimming left V 2 bases short and J 4 bases short, with 7 bases between. From germline, CDR1 is SGHRS and CDR2 YFSETQ. The length of the CDR3 is 13 residues. The CDR3 protein is CASSFTENQPQHF. The CDR3 DNA is TGCGCCAGCAGCTTTACGGAGAATCAGCCCCAGCATTTT.

This clone came up a few times. The chain joins TRBV27 to TRBJ1-2; 7 bases agree with TRBD1. Germline CDR1 is MNHEY and CDR2 is SMNVEV (reference sequence). There are 12 residues in the CDR3. V lost 6 bases to trimming and J lost 6 bases; unmatched junction nucleotides: 4. CDR3 coding DNA: TGTGCCAGCAGGAGACAGGGAGATGGCTACACCTTC. Translated: CASRRQGDGYTF.

The genes are TRBV7-9 and TRBJ2-5, with 7 bases identical to TRBD2. CDR1 SEHNR and CDR2 FQNEAQ come from the germline V gene (reference sequence). Trimming cost V 4 bases and J 5 bases; bases outside gene matches: 16. CDR3 length equals 17 residues. CDR3 sequence reads: CASSSPGGAGRVETQYF. As DNA, the CDR3 is TGTGCCAGCAGCTCTCCGGGGGGTGCCGGTCGGGTGGAGACCCAGTACTTC.

DNA for the CDR3: TGTGCCAGCAGCTCGCAGGGATATGACACTGAAGCTTTCTTT. Protein sequence: CASSSQGYDTEAFF. V and J are TRBV5-4 and TRBJ1-1; tentatively, D is TRBD1 (5 bases). V lost 3 bases, J lost 3 bases, and 12 bases lay in between. This CDR3 has 14 residues. Germline-derived CDR1 and CDR2 are SGHNT and YYREEE (reference sequence).

The chain couples TRBV27 to TRBJ1-6, with D hard to call. V was pared by 5 bases and J by 7 bases, with 9 bases between. This CDR3 contains 13 residues. Germline CDR1 reads MNHEY; CDR2 reads SMNVEV (reference sequence). The CDR3 region has the DNA TGTGCCAGCAGTGGCCAGAGGAATTCACCCCTCCACTTT. Protein product: CASSGQRNSPLHF.

This clone was seen a handful of times. The rearrangement links TRBV7-9 to TRBJ2-7; D is undetermined. This CDR3 has 13 residues. V was cut by 2 bases and J by 1 base, with 6 bases left in between. Germline CDR1 and CDR2: SEHNR and FQNEAQ (reference sequence). The CDR3: CASSLLLSYEQYF. The CDR3 nucleotides are TGTGCCAGCAGCTTATTACTGTCCTACGAGCAGTACTTC.

The chain is built from TRBV2 and TRBJ2-6, with 11 bases matching TRBD1. V shed 7 bases and J 1 base; nucleotides not matched to a gene: 9. CDR3 length: 18 residues. Germline lookup yields CDR1 SNHLY and CDR2 FYNNEI. Here the CDR3 reads CASTGTGTGGSGANVLTF. The DNA of the CDR3 is TGTGCCAGCACCGGAACCGGGACAGGGGGATCTGGGGCCAACGTCCTGACTTTC.

V usage is TRBV7-9 and J usage is TRBJ1-2; D is ambiguous. Trimming took off 5 bases at V and 6 bases at J, with 10 bases between the two ends. This CDR3 is built from 12 residues. CDR1 is SEHNR, CDR2 FQNEAQ, per germline (reference sequence). This chain's CDR3 is CASSPLDDGYTF. As DNA, the CDR3 is TGTGCCAGCAGCCCCCTAGACGATGGCTACACCTTC.

The chain has TRBV6-6 and TRBJ2-3, with D possibly being TRBD1 (5 bases). Germline CDR1 reads MNHNY; CDR2 reads SVGAGI (reference sequence). This CDR3 region has 11 residues. Trimming took off 7 bases at V and 5 bases at J, with 7 bases between the two ends. Here the CDR3 DNA reads TGTGCCAGCAAGGGGAAAGATACGCAGTATTTT. Translated, it gives CASKGKDTQYF.